This TCR beta chain was observed in a study of T cells in narcolepsy. Whole-study context: Donors had narcolepsy type 1 or type 2, or were healthy controls. Study observations and caveats: Reportedly, autoreactive clonotypes were serially detected in patients' blood but not controls'. Autoreactive HCRT-specific and TRIB2-specific clonotypes were marked in same-patient CSF-versus-blood CD4+ comparisons. No autoreactive T cell clone sequences appeared in some memory CD4+ repertoires.

The CDR3 loop spans 12 amino acids. Germline V CDR1 and CDR2: MNHNY, SVGAGI (reference sequence). The junction had 8 bases not matched to a gene; V was cut back by 10 bases and J by 8 bases. In regard to this clone: Its specificity is unknown.

Clones were sequenced by immunoSEQ multiplex PCR, and TCRdb holds only the in-frame ones, with some missing. This sample yields over 40,000 clones, of which approximately 89% are seen a single time; 1% to 1.5% belongs to the top ten. Sequenced input: CD45RA- memory CD4+ T cells from PBMCs. The chain has TRBV6-6 and TRBJ1-2, with 9 bases that match TRBD1. This clonotype was obtained from a human donor with narcolepsy. DNA for the CDR3: TGTGCCAATCTACAGGGGGCTAGGGGCTACACCTTC. Its translation: CANLQGARGYTF.